This T cell receptor (beta chain) was found in a study of CD8 T cells in ankylosing spondylitis. Study-wide points: About 8 highly homologous variants made up a TCR beta motif that seemed to typify ankylosing spondylitis blood. As reported, disease-linked clones showed significant enrichment in matched ankylosing spondylitis synovial fluid.

For TCR beta, libraries came from quantitative 5'-RACE with molecular barcodes. MiXCR, run by TCRdb on the 5' RACE reads, gives a single entry per CDR3 protein. This sample has around 220,000 distinct CDR3 sequences, with 15% to 20% found just once. With regard to this clonotype: Its antigen remains unidentified.

Germline CDR1 and CDR2: SGHDN and FVKESK. This CDR3 spans 14 amino acids. V was shortened by 4 bases and J by 0 bases, with 9 bases between the two germline ends. This rearrangement joins TRBV14 to TRBJ2-5; the D is unclear. Sequencing was performed on blood, either unsorted or a sorted T cell fraction (not recorded which). This TCR was recovered from a male donor with ankylosing spondylitis. The CDR3 DNA reads TGTGCCAGCAGCCCTTGGTGGGACCAAGAGACCCAGTACTTC. Translated: CASSPWWDQETQYF.